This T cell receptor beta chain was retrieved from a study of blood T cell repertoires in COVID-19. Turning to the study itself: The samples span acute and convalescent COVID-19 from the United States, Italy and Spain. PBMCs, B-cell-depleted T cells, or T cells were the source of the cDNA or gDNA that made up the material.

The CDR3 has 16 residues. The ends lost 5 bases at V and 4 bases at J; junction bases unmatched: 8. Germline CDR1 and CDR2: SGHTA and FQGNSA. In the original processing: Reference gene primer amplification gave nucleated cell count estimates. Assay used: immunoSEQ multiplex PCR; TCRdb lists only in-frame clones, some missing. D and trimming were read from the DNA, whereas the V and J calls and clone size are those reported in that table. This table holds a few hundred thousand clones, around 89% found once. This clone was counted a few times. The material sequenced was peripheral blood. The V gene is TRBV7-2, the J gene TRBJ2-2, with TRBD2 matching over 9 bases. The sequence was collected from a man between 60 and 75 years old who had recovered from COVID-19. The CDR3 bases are TGTGCCAGCAGCCACGCGGGGGGGCCCAGCACCGGGGAGCTGTTTTTT. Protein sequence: CASSHAGGPSTGELFF.